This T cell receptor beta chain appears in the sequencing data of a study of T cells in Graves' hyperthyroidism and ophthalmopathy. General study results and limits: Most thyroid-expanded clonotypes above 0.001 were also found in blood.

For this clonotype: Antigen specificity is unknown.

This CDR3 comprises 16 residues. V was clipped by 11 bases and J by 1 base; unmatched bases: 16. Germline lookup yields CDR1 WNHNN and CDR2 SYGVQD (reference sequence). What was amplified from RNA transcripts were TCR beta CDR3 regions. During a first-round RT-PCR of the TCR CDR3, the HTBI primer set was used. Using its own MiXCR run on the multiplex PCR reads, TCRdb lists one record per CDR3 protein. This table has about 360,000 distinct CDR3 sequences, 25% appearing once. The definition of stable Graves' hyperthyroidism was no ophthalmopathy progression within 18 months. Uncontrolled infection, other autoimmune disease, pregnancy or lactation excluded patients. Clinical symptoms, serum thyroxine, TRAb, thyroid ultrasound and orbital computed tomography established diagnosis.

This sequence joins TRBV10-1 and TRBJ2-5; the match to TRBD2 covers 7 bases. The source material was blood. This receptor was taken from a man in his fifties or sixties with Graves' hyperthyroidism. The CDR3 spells CAAHLAGADLQETQYF. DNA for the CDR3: TGCGCCGCACACCTTGCGGGAGCGGACCTCCAAGAGACCCAGTACTTC.